This T cell receptor (beta chain) is drawn from a study of early T cells in non-severe SARS-CoV-2 infection. The overall study: Alpha and beta chains were unpaired, from unsorted whole-blood bulk RNA.

Findings and limits, study-wide: Lookups in VDJdb leaned toward anti-spike CD8 responses and missed private and CD4 specificities.

This clonotype was seen ten or more times. What it binds is not known. Germline V CDR1 and CDR2: DFQATT, SNEGSKA (reference sequence). CDR3 length: 13 residues. Trimming at V came to 5 bases and at J to 2 bases, leaving 2 bases not matched to a gene. Separate cDNA molecules each had unique molecular identifiers attached to them. TCRdb analysed the 5' RACE reads with MiXCR anew, one entry per CDR3 protein. The data show around 27,000 distinct CDR3 sequences, about 10% seen once. The specimen sequenced was whole blood. This chain connects TRBV20-1 to TRBJ2-5; 10 bases are shared with TRBD1. This sequence was found in an adult who was a healthcare worker with PCR-confirmed SARS-CoV-2 infection or an uninfected control (not recorded which). CDR3 nucleotides: TGCAGTGCTGGACAGGGGGGTCAAGAGACCCAGTACTTC. Its translation: CSAGQGGQETQYF.